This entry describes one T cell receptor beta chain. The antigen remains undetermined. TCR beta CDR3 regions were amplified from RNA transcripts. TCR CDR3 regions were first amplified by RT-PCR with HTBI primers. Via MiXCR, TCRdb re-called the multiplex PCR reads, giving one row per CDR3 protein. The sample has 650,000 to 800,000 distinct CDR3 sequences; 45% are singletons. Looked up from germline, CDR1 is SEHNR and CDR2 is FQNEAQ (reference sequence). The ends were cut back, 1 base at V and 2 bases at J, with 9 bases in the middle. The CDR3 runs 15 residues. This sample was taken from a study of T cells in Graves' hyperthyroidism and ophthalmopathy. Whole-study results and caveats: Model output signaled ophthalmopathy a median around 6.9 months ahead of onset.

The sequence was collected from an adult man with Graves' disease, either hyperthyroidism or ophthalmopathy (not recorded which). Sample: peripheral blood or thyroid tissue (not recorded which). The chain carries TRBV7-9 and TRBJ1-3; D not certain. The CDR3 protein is CASSLDTGTGNTIYF. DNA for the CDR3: TGTGCCAGCAGCTTAGATACTGGTACTGGAAACACCATATATTTT.